The 23 T cell receptor beta chains presented below share a single source sample, sequenced in a study of blood T cell repertoires in COVID-19 (dated by TCRdb to 2018 to 2020). The library was prepared using the immunoSEQ multiplex PCR assay. In TCRdb, the immuneACCESS table is reduced to in-frame sequences with V and J assigned. These tables do not hold every clone; where another copy was compared, an unresolved V gene accounts for under half, and the others remain unexplained. This sample is represented by hundreds of thousands of clones; roughly nine tenths of them were singletons. The top ten clonotypes cover 3% of the sample. Sequenced input: PBMCs or T cells enriched from blood (not recorded which). All receptors come from a woman aged 50 to 65 who had recovered from COVID-19.

This chain links TRBV7-2 with TRBJ1-1, with 8 bases lining up with TRBD1. Trimming took 1 base from V and 4 from J; bases not matched to a gene: 8. CDR1 and CDR2 from the germline V gene are SGHTA and FQGNSA. The CDR3 is 16 residues long. The CDR3 loop reads CASSLDGQGAVTEAFF. The CDR3 DNA follows: TGTGCCAGCAGCTTAGACGGACAGGGTGCTGTCACTGAAGCTTTCTTT.

Regarding this clone: Other DNA sequences of this sample code for an identical CDR3. This sequence joins TRBV19 and TRBJ2-5; 7 bases match TRBD2. The CDR3 loop spans 15 amino acids. Trimming cost V 0 bases and J 1 base; bases outside gene matches: 2. Looked up from germline, CDR1 is LNHDA and CDR2 is SQIVND (reference sequence). CDR3 nucleotides: TGTGCCAGTAGTATAGACCTAGCGGTCCAAGAGACCCAGTACTTC. Its translation: CASSIDLAVQETQYF. Based on the CDR3 plus reference TRBV19 and TRBJ2-5, the full variable domain is DGGITQSPKYLFRKEGQNVTLSCEQNLNHDAMYWYRQDPGQGLRLIYYSQIVNDFQKGDIAEGYSVSREKKESFPLTVTSAQKNPTAFYLCASSIDLAVQETQYFGPGTRLLVL.

The gene calls are TRBV14 and TRBJ2-7, with 9 nucleotides matching TRBD2. Looked up from germline, CDR1 is SGHDN and CDR2 is FVKESK. V was pared by 4 bases and J by 1 base, with 2 bases of the junction left unmatched. The CDR3 covers 14 residues. The CDR3, as DNA: TGTGCCAGCAGCCTCAGCGGGAGGTCCTACGAGCAGTACTTC. It codes for CASSLSGRSYEQYF.

The rearrangement links TRBV5-5 to TRBJ2-7; TRBD2 matches 14 bases. Losses at the gene ends were 0 bases for V and 6 bases for J; bases not matched to a gene: 2. The CDR3 has 15 amino acids. Germline V gene sequence: CDR1 SGHKS, CDR2 YYEKEE (reference sequence). The CDR3 loop reads CASSLVGLAGGEQYF. CDR3 coding DNA: TGTGCCAGCAGCTTGGTTGGACTAGCGGGAGGCGAGCAGTACTTC.

V gene TRBV7-2 combines with J gene TRBJ2-3; D not certain. Trimming removed 5 bases from V and 2 bases from J, with 5 bases in between. CDR1 and CDR2 (germline): SGHTA, FQGNSA. The CDR3 loop spans 12 amino acids. CDR3 DNA: TGTGCCAGCAGCCCTTACACAGATACGCAGTATTTT. It specifies CASSPYTDTQYF.

The rearrangement uses TRBV27 and TRBJ2-7; D is undetermined. V was trimmed by 2 bases and J by 7 bases, leaving 21 bases between them. CDR1 and CDR2 (germline): MNHEY, SMNVEV (reference sequence). This CDR3 has 16 amino acids. The CDR3 spells CASSLRGGRGNGEQYF. DNA of the CDR3: TGTGCCAGCAGTTTAAGAGGCGGCCGCGGTAACGGGGAGCAGTACTTC.

This clone was recorded only once. The rearrangement joins TRBV5-1 to TRBJ1-1, with D possibly matching TRBD1 (6 bases). The CDR3 extends over 16 amino acids. V lost 3 bases and J lost 1, with 16 bases in between. Germline V lookup: CDR1 SGHRS, CDR2 YFSETQ. The CDR3 DNA sequence: TGCGCCAGCAGCTCCCCGACAGGTTTGAGGAACACTGAAGCTTTCTTT. This translates into CASSSPTGLRNTEAFF.

CDR3 sequence (DNA): TGTGCCAGCAGTGACGAGCTAGCGGGAGGATCTGAGCAGTTCTTC. Translated, it gives CASSDELAGGSEQFF. V is TRBV6-4 and J is TRBJ2-1; 11 positions match TRBD2. The germline V gene has CDR1 MRHNA and CDR2 SNTAGT. The junction had 6 bases not matched to a gene; V was cut back by 2 bases and J by 9 bases. The length of the CDR3 is 15 residues.

This clone was seen just once. V is TRBV6-5 and J is TRBJ2-7; 10 bases are shared with TRBD2. Per the germline V gene, CDR1 is MNHEY and CDR2 is SVGAGI. The CDR3 runs 15 residues. V shed 3 bases and J 6 bases; nucleotides not matched to a gene: 8. This CDR3 is CASSYSLAGSGEQYF. In DNA, the CDR3 is TGTGCCAGCAGTTATTCACTAGCGGGATCCGGCGAGCAGTACTTC.

The V call is TRBV27, the J call TRBJ1-2; the D gene is possibly TRBD1 (6 bases). Germline-derived CDR1 and CDR2 are MNHEY and SMNVEV (reference sequence). The CDR3 extends over 15 amino acids. V lost 5 bases, J lost 1 base, and 14 bases lay in between. CDR3 in DNA: TGTGCCAGCAGTCGGCGTGCAGGGGTTAACTATGGCTACACCTTC. Protein: CASSRRAGVNYGYTF.

J is TRBJ1-2 and V is TRBV28; D gene uncertain. This CDR3 comprises 11 residues. Trimming shortened V by 7 bases and J by 10 bases, and 13 bases separated the two germline ends. Germline CDR1 MDHEN, CDR2 SYDVKM. The CDR3 spells CASTDRRTYTF. CDR3 nucleotides: TGTGCCAGCACCGATCGGAGGACCTACACCTTC.

The chain has TRBV5-4 and TRBJ1-5, with 7 bases matching TRBD1. The CDR3 contains 13 residues. Germline V gene lookup returns CDR1 SGHNT and CDR2 YYREEE (reference sequence). V lost 3 bases and J lost 4; bases outside the gene matches: 1. This CDR3 reads CASSSDRNQPQHF. CDR3 in DNA: TGTGCCAGCAGCTCGGACAGGAATCAGCCCCAGCATTTT. Variable domain in full (rest from reference TRBV5-4 and TRBJ1-5): ETGVTQSPTHLIKTRGQQVTLRCSSQSGHNTVSWYQQALGQGPQFIFQYYREEENGRGNFPPRFSGLQFPNYSSELNVNALELDDSALYLCASSSDRNQPQHFGDGTRLSIL.

The CDR3 nucleotides read TGTGCCAGCAGCAAGGGGGGGATTATTGAAAAACTGTTTTTT. It yields the protein CASSKGGIIEKLFF. The rearrangement uses TRBV11-2 and TRBJ1-4, with D possibly being TRBD1 (6 bases). The germline V gene encodes CDR1 SGHAT and CDR2 FQNNGV. The length of the CDR3 is 14 residues. V dropped 5 bases and J dropped 7 bases, with 14 bases sitting between them.

The chain joins TRBV19 to TRBJ2-3; 8 bases line up with TRBD1. From germline, CDR1 is LNHDA and CDR2 SQIVND (reference sequence). Trimming took 8 bases from V and 0 from J; bases not matched to a gene: 7. The CDR3 consists of 15 residues. The CDR3 is CASGRQGPSTDTQYF. For the CDR3, the DNA is TGTGCCAGTGGAAGACAGGGGCCCAGCACAGATACGCAGTATTTT.

This clone was detected a few times. J is TRBJ2-2 and V is TRBV2, with 8 nucleotides matching TRBD1. CDR1 SNHLY and CDR2 FYNNEI come from the germline V gene. V gave up 5 bases and J gave up 3 bases; unmatched junction bases: 5. The CDR3 length is 15 residues. The CDR3 region is CASSQGAGDTGELFF. The DNA for the CDR3 is TGTGCCAGCAGTCAGGGGGCAGGTGACACCGGGGAGCTGTTTTTT.

This clone was detected once. CDR3 sequence: CASRVANTEAFF. CDR3 coding DNA: TGTGCCAGCAGGGTAGCCAACACTGAAGCTTTCTTT. J is TRBJ1-1 and V is TRBV6-5; no clear D gene. V was cut by 6 bases and J by 2 bases, with 7 bases left in between. There are 12 residues in the CDR3. CDR1 and CDR2 from the germline V gene are MNHEY and SVGAGI.

V and J are TRBV7-9 and TRBJ2-7; 9 bases agree with TRBD2. J was trimmed by 2 bases and V by 3 bases; bases with no gene match: 2. Germline CDR1 SEHNR, CDR2 FQNEAQ (reference sequence). The CDR3 runs to 14 residues. The CDR3, as DNA: TGTGCCAGCAGCTTTAGCGGGAGTGCCTACGAGCAGTACTTC. This gives the protein CASSFSGSAYEQYF.

The J gene is TRBJ2-3, the V gene TRBV7-2; the match to TRBD1 covers 7 bases. The germline V gene encodes CDR1 SGHTA and CDR2 FQGNSA. The CDR3 totals 16 residues. Trimming cost V 2 bases and J 0 bases; bases outside gene matches: 5. The CDR3 protein is CASSLNRGLSTDTQYF. Written as DNA, the CDR3 is TGTGCCAGCAGCTTAAACAGGGGCCTTAGCACAGATACGCAGTATTTT.

The chain's CDR3 is CASSQDRAYSGRTYNEQFF. CDR3 nucleotides: TGTGCCAGCAGCCAAGATCGCGCGTATAGCGGGAGGACCTACAATGAGCAGTTCTTC. The chain has TRBV14 and TRBJ2-1; TRBD2 matches at 10 bases. After removal of 0 bases from V and 2 bases from J, the junction contained 10 bases not matched to a gene. This CDR3 is 19 amino acids long. CDR1 SGHDN and CDR2 FVKESK come from the germline V gene.

The chain combines TRBV5-5 with TRBJ2-5; TRBD2 matches at 8 bases. After removal of 2 bases from V and 5 bases from J, the junction contained 5 bases not matched to a gene. Per germline, CDR1 SGHKS and CDR2 YYEKEE (reference sequence). The CDR3 sequence is 14 residues long. CDR3 nucleotide sequence: TGTGCCAGCAGCTTCGCGGGAGGCGGGGAGACCCAGTACTTC. Translation gives CASSFAGGGETQYF.

The J gene is TRBJ1-2, the V gene TRBV7-9, with 8 nucleotides matching TRBD1. V was clipped by 4 bases and J by 8 bases; unmatched bases: 3. Looked up from germline, CDR1 is SEHNR and CDR2 is FQNEAQ (reference sequence). CDR3 length: 12 residues. In DNA form, the CDR3 reads TGTGCCAGCAGCTCCACAGGGGGAGGCTACACCTTC. Translation gives CASSSTGGGYTF.

This sequence joins TRBV5-1 and TRBJ2-7; 12 bases agree with TRBD1. This CDR3 contains 15 residues. Germline CDR1 reads SGHRS; CDR2 reads YFSETQ. V dropped 4 bases and J dropped 6; count of bases not matched to a gene: 8. CDR3 nucleotides: TGCGCCAGCAGCAACACCGGGACAGGGGGCGGCGAGCAGTACTTC. It translates to CASSNTGTGGGEQYF.

V and J are TRBV5-1 and TRBJ1-3; no reliable D call. The CDR3 sequence is 14 residues long. V was cut by 0 bases and J by 4 bases, with 8 bases left in between. The V gene's germline CDR1 is SGHRS and CDR2 YFSETQ. This chain's CDR3 is CASSLGHLGNTIYF. Written as DNA, the CDR3 is TGCGCCAGCAGCTTGGGACACCTAGGAAACACCATATATTTT.